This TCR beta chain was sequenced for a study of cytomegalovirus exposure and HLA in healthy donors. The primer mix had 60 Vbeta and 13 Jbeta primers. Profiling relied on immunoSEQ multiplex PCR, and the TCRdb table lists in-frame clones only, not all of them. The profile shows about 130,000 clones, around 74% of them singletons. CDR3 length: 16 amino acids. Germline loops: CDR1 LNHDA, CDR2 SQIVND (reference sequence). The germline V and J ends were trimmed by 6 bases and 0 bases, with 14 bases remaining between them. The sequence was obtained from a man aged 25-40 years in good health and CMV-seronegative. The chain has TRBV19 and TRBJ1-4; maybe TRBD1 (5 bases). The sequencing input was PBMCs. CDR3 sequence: CASRQDSASTNEKLFF. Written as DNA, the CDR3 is TGTGCCAGTAGGCAAGACAGTGCTTCAACTAATGAAAAACTGTTTTTT.